The 27 T cell receptor beta chains in this list originate from one sample, sequenced in a study of T-cell reconstitution after alpha-beta-depleted transplantation in children. It was with unique molecular identifiers that the TCRbeta library was prepared. TCRdb processed the PCR reads anew with MiXCR; each CDR3 protein has one entry. The repertoire has approximately 1,000,000 distinct CDR3 sequences, about 29% of them found once; the top ten carry about 28%. This material consisted of PBMCs, mostly from graft donor cells, taken 360 days after TCRalphabeta/CD19-depleted stem cell transplant. Every receptor here comes from a boy in the first two years of life who had a stem cell transplant for SCID, so the T cells may come from the graft donor.

Many counts were recorded for this clonotype. Here the CDR3 DNA reads TGTGCCAGCAGCGTCACAAACAATGAGCAGTTCTTC. It specifies CASSVTNNEQFF. The gene calls are TRBV9 and TRBJ2-1, with no clear D. Germline assignment: CDR1 SGDLS and CDR2 YYNGEE. The V and J ends lost 2 bases and 5 bases respectively, with 5 bases between them. CDR3 length: 12 residues. The variable domain in full, completed from reference TRBV9 and TRBJ2-1, reads DSGVTQTPKHLITATGQRVTLRCSPRSGDLSVYWYQQSLDQGLQFLIQYYNGEERAKGNILERFSAQQFPDLHSELNLSSLELGDSALYFCASSVTNNEQFFGPGTRLTVL.

The chain links TRBV12-3 or TRBV12-4 to TRBJ2-7, with a tentative D call TRBD1 (6 bases). V dropped 3 bases and J dropped 7 bases, with 10 bases sitting between them. The CDR3 has 12 residues. The CDR3, as DNA: TGTGCCAGCAGTTTCGGTCAGGGGGAGCAGTACTTC. It translates to CASSFGQGEQYF.

A few counts support this clonotype. CDR3 in DNA: TGTGCCAGCAGCCCCTTTCTGCTAGCCGATGAGCAGTTCTTC. Protein: CASSPFLLADEQFF. The rearrangement links TRBV7-2 to TRBJ2-1; TRBD2 is a possible D gene (5 bases). V was pared by 5 bases and J by 8 bases, with 16 bases between. The length of the CDR3 is 14 residues. Germline V gene sequence: CDR1 SGHTA, CDR2 FQGNSA.

The J gene is TRBJ2-1, the V gene TRBV29-1; tentative D call: TRBD2 (6 bases). The CDR3 extends over 11 amino acids. Trimming removed 8 bases at V and 7 bases at J, with 12 bases between. The germline gives CDR1 SQVTM, CDR2 ANQGSEA. The DNA for the CDR3 is TGCAGCTCGGACCGGGGGAATGAGCAGTTCTTC. This gives the protein CSSDRGNEQFF.

The chain uses TRBV20-1 and TRBJ1-6, with a weak D call TRBD1 (5 bases). CDR1 is DFQATT, CDR2 SNEGSKA, per germline (reference sequence). The V and J ends lost 3 bases and 5 bases respectively, with 8 bases between them. The CDR3 consists of 13 residues. The CDR3 sequence is CSASPRDNSPLHF. In nucleotides, the CDR3 is TGCAGTGCTAGTCCCAGGGATAATTCACCCCTCCACTTT.

This clonotype has just a few counts. V usage is TRBV4-2 and J usage is TRBJ1-5; D may be TRBD1 (5 bases). Trimming pared 1 base from V and 6 bases from J, leaving 10 bases between. CDR3 length equals 14 residues. Germline assignment: CDR1 LGHNA and CDR2 YNFKEQ. The CDR3 here is CASSQVGEGQPQHF. CDR3 nucleotides: TGTGCCAGCAGCCAAGTGGGGGAGGGTCAGCCCCAGCATTTT.

The J gene is TRBJ2-1, the V gene TRBV5-5; possibly TRBD1 for D (5 bases). Germline V CDR1 and CDR2: SGHKS, YYEKEE (reference sequence). V lost 4 bases to trimming and J lost 9 bases, with 17 bases between them. The CDR3 is made up of 14 amino acids. The CDR3 loop is CASSPRYVDIEQFF. In DNA, the CDR3 is TGTGCCAGCAGCCCACGTTATGTGGACATTGAGCAGTTCTTC.

The J gene is TRBJ2-7, the V gene TRBV28; D perhaps matches TRBD1 (5 bases). Germline V lookup: CDR1 MDHEN, CDR2 SYDVKM. Trimming took 7 bases from V and 3 from J, leaving 16 bases between them. The CDR3 covers 14 residues. The CDR3 sequence is CASTKTVPFYEQYF. The CDR3 region has the DNA TGTGCCAGCACCAAGACAGTCCCTTTCTACGAGCAGTACTTC.

J is TRBJ2-7 and V is TRBV12-3 or TRBV12-4; D remains unclear. The CDR3 is 13 amino acids. V lost 5 bases and J 3 bases, leaving 11 bases between the germline ends. CDR3 DNA sequence: TGTGCCAGCAGTACGACCCCGGGCTACGAGCAGTACTTC. Amino acids: CASSTTPGYEQYF.

The V gene is TRBV24-1, the J gene TRBJ2-2; D call uncertain. Germline values: CDR1 KGHDR, CDR2 SFDVKD. The CDR3 has 15 amino acids. V was shortened by 3 bases and J by 4 bases, with 11 bases between the two germline ends. The CDR3 DNA reads TGTGCCACCAGTGATGCCCGACCCACCACCGGGGAGCTGTTTTTT. It codes for CATSDARPTTGELFF.

V gene TRBV28 combines with J gene TRBJ2-3, with D perhaps assigned TRBD1 or TRBD2 (6 bases each). This CDR3 region has 14 residues. Germline CDR1 MDHEN, CDR2 SYDVKM. Trimming cost V 6 bases and J 2 bases, with 12 bases left between them. The CDR3 region is CASRKGGNTDTQYF. As DNA, the CDR3 is TGTGCCAGCAGGAAGGGGGGCAACACAGATACGCAGTATTTT.

The chain employs TRBV5-1 and TRBJ1-1; 8 bases line up with TRBD1. From germline, CDR1 is SGHRS and CDR2 YFSETQ. The CDR3 totals 14 residues. The junction had 4 bases not matched to a gene; V was cut back by 3 bases and J by 3 bases. This chain's CDR3 is CASSSTGADTEAFF. CDR3 nucleotides: TGCGCCAGCAGCTCGACAGGGGCCGACACTGAAGCTTTCTTT.

The chain carries TRBV5-1 and TRBJ2-7; TRBD1 matches 9 bases. The CDR3 length is 15 residues. Germline V gene sequence: CDR1 SGHRS, CDR2 YFSETQ. After removal of 0 bases from V and 4 bases from J, the junction contained 5 bases not matched to a gene. The CDR3 nucleotides read TGCGCCAGCAGCTTGGCCGGGACAGGGATGTACGAGCAGTACTTC. This gives the protein CASSLAGTGMYEQYF.

This clonotype was counted ten times or more. The chain couples TRBV4-2 to TRBJ1-2; unclear D gene. Germline values: CDR1 LGHNA, CDR2 YNFKEQ. CDR3 length: 12 amino acids. Between the trimmed V and J ends, which lost 8 bases and 8 bases, there was a span of 15 bases. CDR3 nucleotides: TGTGCCAGCTCCCAAGGTGGTAGGGGCTACACCTTC. Translation gives CASSQGGRGYTF.

This clonotype has more than one count but fewer than ten. The chain joins TRBV29-1 to TRBJ2-2; 7 bases map to TRBD1. With V trimmed by 3 bases and J by 3 bases, 4 bases remained unmatched. CDR1 and CDR2 from the germline V gene are SQVTM and ANQGSEA. This CDR3 comprises 14 residues. CDR3 loop: CSVDRGKDTGELFF. The CDR3 DNA follows: TGCAGCGTTGACAGGGGGAAAGACACCGGGGAGCTGTTTTTT.

This chain links TRBV12-3 or TRBV12-4 with TRBJ1-1; 7 positions agree with TRBD1. The CDR3 totals 14 residues. The J segment lost 1 base and the V segment lost 5 bases, leaving 4 bases of the junction unmatched. CDR3 residues: CASSDRAGNTEAFF. The CDR3 DNA follows: TGTGCCAGCAGTGACAGGGCTGGGAACACTGAAGCTTTCTTT.

The chain combines TRBV12-3 or TRBV12-4 with TRBJ1-1, with 9 bases matching TRBD1. CDR3 length: 14 residues. J was trimmed by 1 base and V by 6 bases; bases with no gene match: 3. The CDR3 nucleotides read TGTGCCAGCAGAAAGACAGGGGGGAACACTGAAGCTTTCTTT. This sequence encodes CASRKTGGNTEAFF.

A few counts support this clonotype. This chain connects TRBV7-2 to TRBJ2-5; D may correspond to TRBD1 or TRBD2 (5 bases each). V was pared by 5 bases and J by 5 bases, with 21 bases between. This CDR3 region has 16 residues. CDR1 SGHTA and CDR2 FQGNSA come from the germline V gene. CDR3: CASSLPPFGAEETQYF. The DNA for the CDR3 is TGTGCCAGCAGCCTCCCGCCTTTCGGGGCAGAGGAGACCCAGTACTTC.

This clonotype was observed a few times. The chain has TRBV6-2 or TRBV6-3 and TRBJ2-5; 7 bases match TRBD1. The CDR3 runs to 15 residues. Trimming took 7 bases from V and 2 from J; bases not matched to a gene: 10. The germline V gene has CDR1 MNHEY and CDR2 SVGEGT. DNA for the CDR3: TGTGCCAGCAAAACCCCTGGGACAGCTCAAGAGACCCAGTACTTC. Translation gives CASKTPGTAQETQYF.

V and J are TRBV6-5 and TRBJ2-1; 12 bases map to TRBD2. This CDR3 comprises 14 residues. Germline assignment: CDR1 MNHEY and CDR2 SVGAGI. V shed 2 bases and J 9 bases; nucleotides not matched to a gene: 2. Here the CDR3 DNA reads TGTGCCAGCAGTTACGCTAGCGGGGGGGGTGAGCAGTTCTTC. Amino acid sequence: CASSYASGGGEQFF.

V is TRBV28 and J is TRBJ2-3, with D maybe TRBD2 (5 bases). V dropped 6 bases and J dropped 1 base, with 23 bases sitting between them. Germline lookup yields CDR1 MDHEN and CDR2 SYDVKM. This CDR3 is 18 amino acids long. CDR3 sequence (DNA): TGTGCCAGCAGGCCTGTCGCCGGATTCGGGGTACGCACAGATACGCAGTATTTT. Encoded protein: CASRPVAGFGVRTDTQYF.

The genes are TRBV10-3 and TRBJ2-1, with TRBD2 matching over 7 bases. Germline V gene sequence: CDR1 ENHRY, CDR2 SYGVKD. V lost 4 bases and J lost 2; bases outside the gene matches: 5. This CDR3 contains 15 residues. In nucleotides, the CDR3 is TGTGCCATCAGTGGTGGGGGGAGGGCCTACAATGAGCAGTTCTTC. Translation gives CAISGGGRAYNEQFF.

V and J are TRBV4-1 and TRBJ1-5; 8 nucleotides line up with TRBD1. V lost 1 base, J lost 3 bases, and 11 bases stayed unmatched. The CDR3 runs 18 residues. Germline V gene lookup returns CDR1 MGHRA and CDR2 YSYEKL. The CDR3: CASSQGASAGGLNQPQHF. DNA for the CDR3: TGCGCCAGCAGCCAAGGAGCTTCGGCAGGGGGCCTCAATCAGCCCCAGCATTTT.

This clonotype occurred many times. J is TRBJ2-2 and V is TRBV12-3 or TRBV12-4, with D possibly being TRBD1 (5 bases). The length of the CDR3 is 14 residues. V was pared by 2 bases and J by 6 bases, with 10 bases between. The CDR3 loop reads CASSLFGAAGELFF. The CDR3 nucleotides read TGTGCCAGCAGTTTATTTGGGGCTGCCGGGGAGCTGTTTTTT.

The sample holds one count of this clonotype. This chain connects TRBV4-2 to TRBJ2-3; the match to TRBD2 covers 8 bases. With V trimmed by 2 bases and J by 5 bases, 9 bases remained unmatched. This CDR3 has 16 amino acids. Germline values: CDR1 LGHNA, CDR2 YNFKEQ. Written as DNA, the CDR3 is TGTGCCAGCAGCCAACGATCGGGGGGGCGTATAGATACGCAGTATTTT. This encodes CASSQRSGGRIDTQYF.

The chain employs TRBV20-1 and TRBJ1-3, with D unclear. There are 13 residues in the CDR3. V gave up 0 bases and J gave up 11 bases, with 14 bases separating them. Germline values: CDR1 DFQATT, CDR2 SNEGSKA (reference sequence). CDR3 nucleotides: TGCAGTGCTAGAGATCCCGGACCGAAGGCCATATATTTT. This sequence encodes CSARDPGPKAIYF.

The J gene is TRBJ2-1, the V gene TRBV20-1; perhaps TRBD1 as D (6 bases). The CDR3 loop spans 14 amino acids. V shed 7 bases and J shed 4 bases, with 17 bases lying between them. Germline V gene data show CDR1 as DFQATT and CDR2 as SNEGSKA (reference sequence). CDR3 amino acids: CSGTVGTPYNEQFF. The CDR3 DNA sequence: TGCAGTGGAACGGTGGGGACACCTTACAATGAGCAGTTCTTC.